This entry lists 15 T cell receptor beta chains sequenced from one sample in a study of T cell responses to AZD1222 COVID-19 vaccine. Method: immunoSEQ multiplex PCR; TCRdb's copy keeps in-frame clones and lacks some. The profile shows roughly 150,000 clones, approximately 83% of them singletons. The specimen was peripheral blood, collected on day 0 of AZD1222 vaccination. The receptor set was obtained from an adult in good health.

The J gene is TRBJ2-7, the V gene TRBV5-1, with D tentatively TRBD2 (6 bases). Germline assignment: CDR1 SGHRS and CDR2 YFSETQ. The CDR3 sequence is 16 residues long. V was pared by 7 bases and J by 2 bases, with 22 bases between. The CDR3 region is CASRLTSGGVTYEQYF. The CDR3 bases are TGCGCCAGCCGACTAACTTCCGGGGGAGTAACCTACGAGCAGTACTTC.

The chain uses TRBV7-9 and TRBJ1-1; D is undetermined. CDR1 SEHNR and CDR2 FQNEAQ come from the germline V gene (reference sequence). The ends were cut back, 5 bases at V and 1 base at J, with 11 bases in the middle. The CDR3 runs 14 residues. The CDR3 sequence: CASSTVPENTEAFF. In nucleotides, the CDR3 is TGTGCCAGCAGCACCGTCCCAGAGAACACTGAAGCTTTCTTT.

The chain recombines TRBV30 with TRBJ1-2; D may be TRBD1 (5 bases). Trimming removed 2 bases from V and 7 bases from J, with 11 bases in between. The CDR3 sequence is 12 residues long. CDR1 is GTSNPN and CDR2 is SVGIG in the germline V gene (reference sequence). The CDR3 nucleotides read TGTGCCTGGAGTCCGTATGGGGGTGGCTACACCTTC. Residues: CAWSPYGGGYTF.

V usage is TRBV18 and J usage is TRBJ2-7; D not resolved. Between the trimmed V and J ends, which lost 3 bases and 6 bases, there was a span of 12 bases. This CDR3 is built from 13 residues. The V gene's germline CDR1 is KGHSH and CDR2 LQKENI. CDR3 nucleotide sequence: TGTGCCAGCTCACCCGAGCCTAGGCCCGAGCAGTACTTC. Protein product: CASSPEPRPEQYF.

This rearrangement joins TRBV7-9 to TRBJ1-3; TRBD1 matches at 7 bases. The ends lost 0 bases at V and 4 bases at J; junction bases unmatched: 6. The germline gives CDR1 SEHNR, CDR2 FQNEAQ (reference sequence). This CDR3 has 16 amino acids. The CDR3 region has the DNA TGTGCCAGCAGCTTAGCCCCCGACAGGGAAGGAAACACCATATATTTT. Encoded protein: CASSLAPDREGNTIYF. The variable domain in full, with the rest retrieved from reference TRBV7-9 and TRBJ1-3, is DTGVSQNPRHKITKRGQNVTFRCDPISEHNRLYWYRQTLGQGPEFLTYFQNEAQLEKSRLLSDRFSAERPKGSFSTLEIQRTEQGDSAMYLCASSLAPDREGNTIYFGEGSWLTVV.

Written as DNA, the CDR3 is TGCGCCAGCAGCTTGGCCCCCCAGGCAGTAAACACCGGGGAGCTGTTTTTT. Translating it yields CASSLAPQAVNTGELFF. This rearrangement joins TRBV5-1 to TRBJ2-2; D unresolved. CDR1 and CDR2 (germline): SGHRS, YFSETQ. Trimming stripped 0 bases from V and 2 bases from J, with 14 bases between. The CDR3 is made up of 17 amino acids.

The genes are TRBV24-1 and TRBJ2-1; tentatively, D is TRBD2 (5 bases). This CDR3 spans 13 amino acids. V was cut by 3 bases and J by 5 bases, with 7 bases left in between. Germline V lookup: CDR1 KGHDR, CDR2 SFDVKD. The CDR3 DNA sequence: TGTGCCACCAGTGATCCGCGGGACAATGAGCAGTTCTTC. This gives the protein CATSDPRDNEQFF.

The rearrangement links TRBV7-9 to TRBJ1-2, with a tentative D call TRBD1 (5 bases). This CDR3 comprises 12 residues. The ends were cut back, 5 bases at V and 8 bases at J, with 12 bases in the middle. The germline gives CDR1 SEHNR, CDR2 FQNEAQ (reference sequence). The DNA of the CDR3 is TGTGCCAGCAGCCGAGATCACAGGGGCTACACCTTC. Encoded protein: CASSRDHRGYTF.

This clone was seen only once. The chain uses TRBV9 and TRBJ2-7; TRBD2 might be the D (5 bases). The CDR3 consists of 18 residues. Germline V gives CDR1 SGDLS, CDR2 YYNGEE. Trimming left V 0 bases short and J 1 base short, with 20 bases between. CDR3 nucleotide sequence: TGTGCCAGCAGCGTAGTCCTTGAGCCCCACCGGGGTTCCTACGAGCAGTACTTC. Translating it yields CASSVVLEPHRGSYEQYF.

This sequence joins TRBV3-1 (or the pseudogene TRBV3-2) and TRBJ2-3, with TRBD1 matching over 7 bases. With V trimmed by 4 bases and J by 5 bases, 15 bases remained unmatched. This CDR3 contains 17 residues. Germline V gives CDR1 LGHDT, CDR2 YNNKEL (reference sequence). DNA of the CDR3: TGTGCCAGCAGCCTTTTTGGCCGGACAGGATCAGGAGATACGCAGTATTTT. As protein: CASSLFGRTGSGDTQYF.

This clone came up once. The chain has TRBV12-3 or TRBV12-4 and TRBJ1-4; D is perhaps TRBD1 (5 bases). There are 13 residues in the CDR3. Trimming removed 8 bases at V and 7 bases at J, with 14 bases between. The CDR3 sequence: CASPGLGGEKLFF. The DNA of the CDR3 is TGTGCCAGCCCCGGGTTGGGGGGTGAAAAACTGTTTTTT.

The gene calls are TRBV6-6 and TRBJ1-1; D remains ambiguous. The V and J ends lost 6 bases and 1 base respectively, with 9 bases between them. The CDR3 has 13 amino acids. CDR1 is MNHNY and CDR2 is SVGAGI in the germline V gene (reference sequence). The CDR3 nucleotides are TGTGCCAGCAGCGATAACCAGAACACTGAAGCTTTCTTT. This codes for CASSDNQNTEAFF.

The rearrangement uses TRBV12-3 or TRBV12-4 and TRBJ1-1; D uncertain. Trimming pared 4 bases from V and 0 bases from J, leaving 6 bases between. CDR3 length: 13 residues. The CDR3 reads CASSSSMNTEAFF. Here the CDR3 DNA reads TGTGCCAGCAGTTCCTCCATGAACACTGAAGCTTTCTTT.

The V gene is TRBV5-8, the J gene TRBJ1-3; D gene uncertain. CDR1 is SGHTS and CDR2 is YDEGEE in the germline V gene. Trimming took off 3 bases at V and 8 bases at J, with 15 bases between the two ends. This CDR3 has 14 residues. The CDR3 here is CASSSPLSGDTIYF. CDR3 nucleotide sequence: TGTGCCAGCAGCTCCCCCTTGTCTGGGGACACCATATATTTT.

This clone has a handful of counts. This CDR3 reads CASSPWGSSGNTIYF. The CDR3 DNA sequence: TGTGCCAGCAGCCCCTGGGGGAGCTCTGGAAACACCATATATTTT. The V gene is TRBV7-9, the J gene TRBJ1-3, with TRBD1 as a possible D gene (5 bases). This CDR3 region has 15 residues. Between the trimmed V and J ends, which lost 5 bases and 0 bases, there was a span of 11 bases. Germline assignment: CDR1 SEHNR and CDR2 FQNEAQ (reference sequence).